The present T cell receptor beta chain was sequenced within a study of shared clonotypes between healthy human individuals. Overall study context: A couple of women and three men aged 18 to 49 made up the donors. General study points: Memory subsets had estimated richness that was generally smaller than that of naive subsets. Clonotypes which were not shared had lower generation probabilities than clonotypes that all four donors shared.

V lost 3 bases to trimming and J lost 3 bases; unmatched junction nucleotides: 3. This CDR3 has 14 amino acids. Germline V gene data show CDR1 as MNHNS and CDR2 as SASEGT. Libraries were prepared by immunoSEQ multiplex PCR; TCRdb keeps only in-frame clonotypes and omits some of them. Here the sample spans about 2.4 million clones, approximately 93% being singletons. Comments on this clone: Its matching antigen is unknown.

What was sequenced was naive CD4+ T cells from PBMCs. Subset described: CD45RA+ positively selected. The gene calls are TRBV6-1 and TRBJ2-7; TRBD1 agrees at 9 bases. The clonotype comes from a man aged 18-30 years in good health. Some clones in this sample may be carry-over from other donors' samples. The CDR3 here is CASSDGQGIYEQYF. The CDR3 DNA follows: TGTGCCAGCAGTGACGGACAGGGGATCTACGAGCAGTACTTC.